These T cell receptor beta chains were read from a single sample in a study of OX40 agonist ivuxolimab in advanced cancers. Profiling relied on immunoSEQ multiplex PCR, and the TCRdb table lists in-frame clones only, not all of them. Here the sample spans over 20,000 clones, about 86% being singletons. The sequencing here drew on CD4+ or CD8+ T cells sorted from blood, taken in a trial of the OX40 agonist ivuxolimab. The receptors shown here come from an adult with an advanced solid tumor such as melanoma, head and neck, liver or kidney cancer. Both conserved end residues are part of each CDR3. D genes are given only for firm matches. Clone size is given for some rows only: seen once, a few or many times, or a class if the clone is expanded.

TRBV5-8	-	TRBJ2-1	-	TGTGCCAGCAGCGCGGGACAGCGACGTAACAATGAGCAGTTCTTC	CASSAGQRRNNEQFF
TRBV29-1	TRBD1	TRBJ2-7	-	TGCAGCGTTGCGGATACAGGGGTATCCTACGAGCAGTACTTC	CSVADTGVSYEQYF
TRBV9	-	TRBJ2-7	-	TGTGCCAGCAGCGTAGGATCTGAGGTTTCCTACGAGCAGTACTTC	CASSVGSEVSYEQYF
TRBV5-1	-	TRBJ1-2	-	TGCGCCAGCAGCTTGGGGGTACAGGGAGCTAACTATGGCTACACCTTC	CASSLGVQGANYGYTF
TRBV7-3	TRBD1	TRBJ1-6	once	TGTGCCAGCAGCCCCCCCGGCAAGGACAGGCCAAATTCACCCCTCCACTTT	CASSPPGKDRPNSPLHF
TRBV7-8	-	TRBJ1-6	few	TGTGCCAGCAGCTTACTTAGGCAATCACCCCTCCACTTT	CASSLLRQSPLHF
TRBV4-3	-	TRBJ2-1	-	TGCGCCAGCAGCCAAGAGCGAGCGGTCTCCTACAATGAGCAGTTCTTC	CASSQERAVSYNEQFF
TRBV4-1	TRBD1	TRBJ2-7	few	TGCGCCAGCAGCCAAGATAGGGACAGGGTTACGGTATACGAGCAGTACTTC	CASSQDRDRVTVYEQYF
TRBV30	-	TRBJ2-1	few	TGTGCCTGGAGTAAGAAAGGCCGGGTGTTTGAGCAGTTCTTC	CAWSKKGRVFEQFF
TRBV2	-	TRBJ1-6	-	TGTGCCAGCACCAGAGAACGGTCCCCTGACAATTCACCCCTCCACTTT	CASTRERSPDNSPLHF
TRBV14	-	TRBJ1-6	-	TGTGCCAGCAGCCAAGTCGGGGGGGGGTCTGCACCCCTCCACTTT	CASSQVGGGSAPLHF
TRBV2	-	TRBJ1-3	-	TGTGCCAGCAGTGAAGAGGTTTTTCTAGGAAACACCATATATTTT	CASSEEVFLGNTIYF
TRBV13	-	TRBJ1-2	-	TGTGCCAGCAGCTTTCCCAACGGCAGGGGCTCTGGCTACACCTTC	CASSFPNGRGSGYTF
TRBV27	-	TRBJ1-2	-	TGTGCCAGCAGTTACAGGGCGGAATATGGCTACACCTTC	CASSYRAEYGYTF
TRBV10-3	TRBD1	TRBJ2-5	-	TGTGCCATCAGTGAGGACAGGGGACAAGAGACCCAGTACTTC	CAISEDRGQETQYF
TRBV6-1	-	TRBJ2-3	-	TGTGCCAGCAGTGTCTTCCCAGATACGCAGTATTTT	CASSVFPDTQYF
TRBV6-5	-	TRBJ2-7	-	TGTGCCAGCAGTTACCAACAGGGTGGGGGGGAGCAGTACTTC	CASSYQQGGGEQYF
TRBV5-1	-	TRBJ1-1	-	TGCGCCAGCAGCCTGACCACCCTACTGAACACTGAAGCTTTCTTT	CASSLTTLLNTEAFF
TRBV6-1	TRBD1	TRBJ1-4	-	TGTGCCAGCAGCCTGACAGGGTCTGTTAATGAAAAACTGTTTTTT	CASSLTGSVNEKLFF
TRBV6-6	TRBD1	TRBJ1-2	-	TGTGCCAGCAGTTACTTAGGGGGCCCAGACGGCTACACCTTC	CASSYLGGPDGYTF
TRBV7-3	TRBD2	TRBJ2-5	-	TGTGCCAGCAGCCCGGGACTAGCGGGGGGTACCCAAGAGACCCAGTACTTC	CASSPGLAGGTQETQYF
TRBV6-5	TRBD2	TRBJ2-1	-	TGTGCCAGCAGTTTACTAGCGGGAGGGCCAAATGAGCAGTTCTTC	CASSLLAGGPNEQFF
TRBV29-1	-	TRBJ2-7	-	TGCAGCGTTGGAGGGCGAAACGAGCAGTACTTC	CSVGGRNEQYF
TRBV4-1	-	TRBJ1-5	few	TGCGCCAGCAGCCAAGATTGGGCATTAGCTCAGCCCCAGCATTTT	CASSQDWALAQPQHF
TRBV5-6	-	TRBJ1-5	-	TGTGCCAGCAGCTTGAAAGGGATCCAGCCCCAGCATTTT	CASSLKGIQPQHF
TRBV5-1	TRBD2	TRBJ2-5	-	TGCGCCAGCAGCTTGGACCGAAGACTAGCGGGAGAGCAACAAGAGACCCAGTACTTC	CASSLDRRLAGEQQETQYF
TRBV11-1	-	TRBJ2-2	-	TGTGCCAGCCAAACTTCGGGGTATGCCGGGGAGCTGTTTTTT	CASQTSGYAGELFF
TRBV7-9	TRBD1	TRBJ2-1	-	TGTGCCAGCAGCCCCGGGACAGGGGCCCAAATACGTCGCAATGAGCAGTTCTTC	CASSPGTGAQIRRNEQFF
TRBV10-2	-	TRBJ2-3	-	TGCGCCAGCAGTGAGGAAATGTTCCTCACAGATACGCAGTATTTT	CASSEEMFLTDTQYF
TRBV13	TRBD2	TRBJ2-3	-	TGTGCCAGCAGCTTAGGGGAGCGGGGGCGTGATACGCAGTATTTT	CASSLGERGRDTQYF
TRBV25-1	-	TRBJ2-7	once	TGTGCCAGCAGTGCCGGACACATAAGCTCCTACGAGCAGTACTTC	CASSAGHISSYEQYF
TRBV6-5	-	TRBJ2-7	-	TGTGCCAGCAGCTTGCACAGGGCTCAATCCTACGAGCAGTACTTC	CASSLHRAQSYEQYF
TRBV13	-	TRBJ1-1	-	TGTGCCAGCAGCTTGCGGGCGGGGGCTAACACTGAAGCTTTCTTT	CASSLRAGANTEAFF
TRBV19	TRBD1	TRBJ2-7	medium-sized	TGTGCCAGTTCGGGACAGACTCTCTCCTACGAGCAGTACTTC	CASSGQTLSYEQYF
TRBV7-9	TRBD1	TRBJ1-1	few	TGTGCCAGCAGCACCGAGACAGGGGGCGAAGCTTTCTTT	CASSTETGGEAFF
TRBV7-2	TRBD2	TRBJ2-1	-	TGTGCCAGCAGCTTAGTAGCGGGGGGGTACAATGAGCAGTTCTTC	CASSLVAGGYNEQFF
TRBV7-2	TRBD1	TRBJ1-2	-	TGTGCCAGCAGCTTAGCGGGACAGGGCTATGGCTACACCTTC	CASSLAGQGYGYTF
TRBV5-6	-	TRBJ2-3	-	TGTGCCAGCAGCTTGGGAGACAGGAGCACAGATACGCAGTATTTT	CASSLGDRSTDTQYF
TRBV5-1	-	TRBJ2-1	once	TGCGCCAGCAGCGAATCCGGGACATCGTACAATGAGCAGTTCTTC	CASSESGTSYNEQFF
TRBV19	TRBD1	TRBJ1-2	-	TGTGCCAGTACCTATTATACTAATGAAAAGACAGGGGAAGGCTACACCTTC	CASTYYTNEKTGEGYTF
TRBV7-8	-	TRBJ1-1	few	TGTGCCAGCAGCTCCGTCAGGGGACGGGACACTGAAGCTTTCTTT	CASSSVRGRDTEAFF
TRBV5-1	-	TRBJ1-3	medium-sized	TGCGCCAGCAGCTTGATGCAGATGAGCTCTGGAAACACCATATATTTT	CASSLMQMSSGNTIYF
TRBV6-5	-	TRBJ2-2	-	TGTGCCAGCAGTCTCGGGGTAGGCGGGGAGCTGTTTTTT	CASSLGVGGELFF
TRBV11-2	TRBD1	TRBJ2-7	-	TGTGCCAGCAGCCGGACAGGGGCGTACGAGCAGTACTTC	CASSRTGAYEQYF
TRBV18	-	TRBJ1-1	once	TGTGCCAGCTCACTACAGGGCTACACTGAAGCTTTCTTT	CASSLQGYTEAFF
TRBV27	-	TRBJ2-2	-	TGTGCCAGCAGTTCTCCAGGGACACAGAACACCGGGGAGCTGTTTTTT	CASSSPGTQNTGELFF
TRBV30	-	TRBJ1-3	once	TGTGCCTGGAGTGTACGATTCCCCTTCCCAACACGGACAGAGACTACTGGAAACACCATATATTTT	CAWSVRFPFPTRTETTGNTIYF
TRBV30	TRBD2	TRBJ2-3	-	TGTGCCTGGAGTGATGGACTAGCGGGGGCAGATACGCAGTATTTT	CAWSDGLAGADTQYF
TRBV4-3	TRBD2	TRBJ2-7	once	TGCGCCAGCAGCCTTACAGCGGGAGGCTCCTACGAGCAGTACTTC	CASSLTAGGSYEQYF
TRBV27	-	TRBJ1-4	-	TGTGCCAGCAGTACAGGGTGGACGGGGCACGAAAAACTGTTTTTT	CASSTGWTGHEKLFF
TRBV5-1	TRBD2	TRBJ2-7	-	TGCGCCAGCAGCTTCGGGACTAGCGGGTTGATAAAGTACTTC	CASSFGTSGLIKYF
TRBV14	-	TRBJ2-3	-	TGTGCCAGCAGCCAGGCGGGACAAACAGATACGCAGTATTTT	CASSQAGQTDTQYF
TRBV5-4	-	TRBJ2-3	-	TGTGCCAGCAGCTTGGTAGGGGTCTCAGATACGCAGTATTTT	CASSLVGVSDTQYF
TRBV7-9	-	TRBJ1-1	-	TGTGCCAGCAGCGACAAGGGGGGAGCTTTCTTT	CASSDKGGAFF
TRBV7-4	-	TRBJ2-7	once	TGTGCCAGCAGCTTACAACGTGGGGCAGGGTCCACATTCCCCTACGAGCAGTACTTC	CASSLQRGAGSTFPYEQYF